The 15 T cell receptor beta chains given below trace back to one sample, sequenced in a study of shared clonotypes between healthy human individuals. TCRdb's copy holds only in-frame clones and misses some; the assay was immunoSEQ multiplex PCR. This sample has about 450,000 clones, with around 80% found just once. Source material: PBMCs. These TCRs come from a middle-aged woman in good health. Some clones in this sample may be carry-over from other donors' samples.

V usage is TRBV2 and J usage is TRBJ1-5, with D hard to call. Germline assignment: CDR1 SNHLY and CDR2 FYNNEI. This CDR3 region has 15 residues. Trimming pared 6 bases from V and 3 bases from J, leaving 15 bases between. The DNA of the CDR3 is TGTGCCAGCAGCGCGGGGAGCAGTAACAATCAGCCCCAGCATTTT. Amino acids: CASSAGSSNNQPQHF. The variable domain in full, completed from reference TRBV2 and TRBJ1-5, reads EPEVTQTPSHQVTQMGQEVILRCVPISNHLYFYWYRQILGQKVEFLVSFYNNEISEKSEIFDDQFSVERPDGSNFTLKIRSTKLEDSAMYFCASSAGSSNNQPQHFGDGTRLSIL.

The chain has TRBV11-2 and TRBJ1-5; a weak D match, TRBD1 (5 bases). Germline CDR1 reads SGHAT; CDR2 reads FQNNGV. The ends were cut back, 3 bases at V and 0 bases at J, with 9 bases in the middle. The CDR3 is made up of 15 amino acids. The CDR3 reads CASSLTVYSNQPQHF. The CDR3 nucleotides are TGTGCCAGCAGCTTGACAGTTTATAGCAATCAGCCCCAGCATTTT. Filled out from reference TRBV11-2 and TRBJ1-5, the complete variable domain reads EAGVAQSPRYKIIEKRQSVAFWCNPISGHATLYWYQQILGQGPKLLIQFQNNGVVDDSQLPKDRFSAERLKGVDSTLKIQPAKLEDSAVYLCASSLTVYSNQPQHFGDGTRLSIL.

The V gene is TRBV6-6, the J gene TRBJ1-1; 7 bases are a match to TRBD1. From germline, CDR1 is MNHNY and CDR2 SVGAGI (reference sequence). There are 15 residues in the CDR3. Germline trimming cut 6 bases from V and 1 base from J; bases unmatched to any gene: 8. The CDR3 DNA is TGTGCCAGCAGCCCCCGACAGGGATGGAACACTGAAGCTTTCTTT. This codes for CASSPRQGWNTEAFF.

With regard to this clone: A read error is the likely source, as a far larger clone sits one nucleotide away. Other nucleotide sequences from this sample produce the same CDR3. V is TRBV7-7 and J is TRBJ2-7; 8 bases are a match to TRBD1. Germline assignment: CDR1 SSHAT and CDR2 FNYEAQ (reference sequence). The CDR3 totals 19 residues. The CDR3 region is CASSLAVRTGGLGSYEQYF. Written as DNA, the CDR3 is TGTGCTAGCAGCTTAGCGGTGAGAACAGGGGGACTGGGGTCCTACGAGCAGTACTTC.

With regard to this clone: A read error likely explains this, since a far larger clone differs by one base. The chain has TRBV7-2 and TRBJ1-1; D unclear. This CDR3 is 13 amino acids long. The germline CDR1 and CDR2 sequences are SGHTA and FQGNSA. V shed 8 bases and J shed 0 bases, with 10 bases lying between them. Here the CDR3 reads CASGSQMNTEAFF. For the CDR3, the DNA is TGTGCCAGCGGCTCACAGATGAACACTGAAGCTTTCTTT.

This chain links TRBV27 with TRBJ2-7; D perhaps matches TRBD2 (5 bases). V shed 2 bases and J shed 0 bases, with 11 bases lying between them. Germline V gives CDR1 MNHEY, CDR2 SMNVEV (reference sequence). CDR3 size: 15 residues. The DNA of the CDR3 is TGTGCCAGCAGTTTACTCGGGGTCTCCTCCTACGAGCAGTACTTC. Protein sequence: CASSLLGVSSYEQYF.

The chain links TRBV2 to TRBJ1-5, with 7 bases lining up with TRBD1. Germline CDR1 and CDR2: SNHLY and FYNNEI. With 6 bases clipped from V and 11 bases from J, the junction kept 10 bases outside the gene matches. The CDR3 covers 13 residues. CDR3 coding DNA: TGTGCCAGCAGAGGACAGGCGCCCGGGTCCCAGCATTTT. Translating gives CASRGQAPGSQHF.

The chain uses TRBV7-2 and TRBJ1-1; D ambiguous. This CDR3 has 13 amino acids. The V end was cut by 5 bases, the J end by 3 bases, with 10 bases between. The germline V gene has CDR1 SGHTA and CDR2 FQGNSA. The CDR3 nucleotides are TGTGCCAGCAGCCTGAGGGTTTACACTGAAGCTTTCTTT. It translates to CASSLRVYTEAFF.

The CDR3 DNA reads as TGTGCCAGCACCCAACGCCGGACAGCTTACGAGCAGTACTTC. It yields the protein CASTQRRTAYEQYF. The V and J genes are TRBV21-1 and TRBJ2-7; the table gives TRBD1 as D, unverified against the DNA. TRBV21-1 is noted as a pseudogene. CDR3 length equals 14 residues.

The V and J genes are TRBV6-5 and TRBJ1-6; 7 bases map to TRBD1. Per germline, CDR1 MNHEY and CDR2 SVGAGI. V trimming: 6 bases; J trimming: 10 bases; junction bases outside the gene matches: 9. CDR3 length equals 14 residues. The CDR3 loop is CASRDRQGSSPLHF. For the CDR3, the DNA is TGTGCCAGCAGAGATCGACAGGGAAGCTCACCCCTCCACTTT.

This clone appeared a few times. The rearrangement uses TRBV11-1 and TRBJ2-7; weak D call: TRBD2 (5 bases). In germline, CDR1 is SGHAT, CDR2 FQDESV (reference sequence). Trimming took 4 bases from V and 6 from J, leaving 13 bases between them. The CDR3 is 13 amino acids. CDR3 sequence (DNA): TGTGCCAGCAGCTCTAGAGGGTTAGCCGAGCAGTACTTC. Amino acids: CASSSRGLAEQYF.

The chain carries TRBV4-3 and TRBJ2-3, with 9 bases lining up with TRBD2. Germline loops: CDR1 LGHNA, CDR2 YSLEER. Trimming took 3 bases from V and 4 from J; bases not matched to a gene: 5. This CDR3 has 15 residues. In DNA, the CDR3 is TGCGCCAGCAGCCAGCAAGCGGGAGGCTCAGATACGCAGTATTTT. Amino acids: CASSQQAGGSDTQYF.

This clone was found a few times. The chain carries TRBV13 and TRBJ2-1; 8 bases map to TRBD2. V gave up 2 bases and J gave up 9 bases; unmatched junction bases: 9. The V gene's germline CDR1 is PRHDT and CDR2 FYEKMQ (reference sequence). This CDR3 is built from 15 residues. This chain's CDR3 is CASSLTASGWGEQFF. The CDR3 nucleotides read TGTGCCAGCAGCTTAACCGCTAGCGGGTGGGGTGAGCAGTTCTTC.

In DNA, the CDR3 is TGTGCCAGCTCACTTTTAGCGGGAGATCGGCTAGCAGATACGCAGTATTTT. Encoded protein: CASSLLAGDRLADTQYF. J is TRBJ2-3 and V is TRBV18; 9 bases are shared with TRBD2. Germline V lookup: CDR1 KGHSH, CDR2 LQKENI. The CDR3 has 17 residues. V shed 4 bases, J shed 4 bases, and the junction held 12 bases outside the gene matches.

This clone has only one observation. A far larger clone lies a single base away; this is likely a read error. The rearrangement links TRBV27 to TRBJ2-1; D may correspond to TRBD1 or TRBD2 (5 bases each). Germline CDR1 and CDR2: MNHEY and SMNVEV (reference sequence). Trimming took off 8 bases at V and 0 bases at J, with 8 bases between the two ends. This CDR3 spans 13 amino acids. CDR3 nucleotides: TGTGCCAGCGCAGGGAGCTCCTACAATGAGCAGTTCTTC. This sequence encodes CASAGSSYNEQFF.